Following are 15 T cell receptor beta chains from one sample sequenced in a study of human T cells and chemical hapten exposure (dated by TCRdb to the early 2020s). Receptor amplification or capture employed RACE. TCRdb lists the instrument as NextSeq 500. TCRdb reanalyzed the raw reads on its own, using fastp at Q25 for trimming and MiXCR for clone calling, and kept in-frame beta chains. Each CDR3 protein gets just one entry, which takes the most common genes and DNA from the rows behind it. This sample is represented by roughly 43,000 distinct CDR3 sequences; 9.6% of them were singletons. The ten largest account for more than 13% of the sample. Taken with the paper, the label for time point translates to: patch test 2, 6 weeks after DPC sensitization. The treatment or condition label, read with the paper, signifies: therapeutic diphenylcyclopropenone sensitization with weekly scalp DPC. Unfractionated whole blood was collected in Tempus Blood RNA tubes, and total RNA was extracted from that blood.

Sequencing was performed on whole blood, taken in connection with sensitization to the hapten diphenylcyclopropenone (DPC). The receptors shown here come from a woman in her thirties with alopecia areata. Some clones in this sample may be carry-over from other donors' samples.

In its sample, this clonotype was seen many times. The V and J genes are TRBV6-2 or TRBV6-3 and TRBJ1-2, with TRBD1 as a possible D gene (5 bases). Deletions cut 2 bases from V and 0 bases from J, with 10 bases between. CDR1 and CDR2 (germline): MNHEY, SVGEGT. The CDR3 has 15 amino acids. CDR3 bases: TGTGCCAGCAGTTACCTCGAGACAGCTAACTATGGCTACACCTTC. It specifies CASSYLETANYGYTF.

The V and J genes are TRBV5-4 and TRBJ2-5; D might be TRBD1 or TRBD2, each matching 6 bases. Trimming cost V 9 bases and J 5 bases, with 20 bases left between them. Germline CDR1 is SGHNT and CDR2 is YYREEE (reference sequence). The CDR3 sequence is 14 residues long. Here the CDR3 reads CATSAGGSRETQYF. The CDR3 coding sequence is TGTGCCACCTCGGCCGGGGGCTCTAGGGAGACCCAGTACTTC.

CDR3 residues: CASSLAPWATGLAKNIQYF. DNA for the CDR3: TGTGCCAGCAGCTTAGCCCCATGGGCCACGGGACTAGCCAAAAACATTCAGTACTTC. The chain recombines TRBV7-2 with TRBJ2-4; D perhaps matches TRBD2 (6 bases). With 0 bases removed from V and 0 bases from J, the gap between germline ends came to 18 bases. Germline V gives CDR1 SGHTA, CDR2 FQGNSA. This CDR3 spans 19 amino acids.

This clonotype has just a few counts. The chain links TRBV6-2 or TRBV6-3 to TRBJ2-7, with 9 bases that match TRBD1. From germline, CDR1 is MNHEY and CDR2 SVGEGT. The V segment lost 8 bases and the J segment 5 bases; nucleotides outside the gene matches: 4. This CDR3 contains 12 residues. CDR3 DNA sequence: TGTGCCAGCCGGGACAGGGACCACGAGCAGTACTTC. Encoded protein: CASRDRDHEQYF.

This clonotype was seen only a few times. The genes are TRBV29-1 and TRBJ2-1, with D hard to call. V lost 4 bases to trimming and J lost 2 bases, with 9 bases between them. Germline values: CDR1 SQVTM, CDR2 ANQGSEA. This CDR3 is built from 13 residues. This chain's CDR3 is CSVARQAYNEQFF. The CDR3 DNA sequence: TGCAGCGTTGCTCGGCAAGCCTACAATGAGCAGTTCTTC.

This sequence joins TRBV7-2 and TRBJ2-3; D may be TRBD2 (7 bases). Between the trimmed V and J ends, which lost 5 bases and 5 bases, there was a span of 17 bases. Germline V lookup: CDR1 SGHTA, CDR2 FQGNSA. The CDR3 is made up of 15 amino acids. The DNA for the CDR3 is TGTGCCAGCAGCCAGAGTCGGGGGGCCCAAGATACGCAGTATTTT. It translates to CASSQSRGAQDTQYF.

This clonotype was seen at least ten times. The genes are TRBV16 and TRBJ2-2; D unresolved. The CDR3 runs to 12 residues. The V gene's germline CDR1 is KGHSY and CDR2 FQNENV. V lost 4 bases to trimming and J lost 2 bases, with 2 bases between them. The CDR3 DNA is TGTGCCAGCAGCCGTAACACCGGGGAGCTGTTTTTT. Protein: CASSRNTGELFF.

There are a few counts of this clonotype. The rearrangement joins TRBV7-2 to TRBJ1-5; tentatively, D is TRBD1 (6 bases). The CDR3 is 15 residues long. The V end lost 5 bases, the J end lost 4 bases, and 15 bases lay between the germline ends. Germline CDR1 is SGHTA and CDR2 is FQGNSA. Here the CDR3 reads CASSQGSGGNQPQHF. The CDR3 DNA reads as TGTGCCAGCAGCCAGGGGTCCGGGGGGAATCAGCCCCAGCATTTT.

The gene calls are TRBV2 and TRBJ1-5; no clear D. CDR1 SNHLY and CDR2 FYNNEI come from the germline V gene. This CDR3 has 13 amino acids. V lost 6 bases and J 2 bases, leaving 8 bases between the germline ends. The chain's CDR3 is CASRSTGNQPQHF. The DNA of the CDR3 is TGTGCCAGCAGGTCTACCGGCAATCAGCCCCAGCATTTT.

This clonotype was observed a few times. The V gene is TRBV6-2 or TRBV6-3, the J gene TRBJ1-5; possibly TRBD1 for D (6 bases). V dropped 6 bases and J dropped 4 bases, with 16 bases sitting between them. Germline CDR1 reads MNHEY; CDR2 reads SVGEGT. This CDR3 contains 15 residues. CDR3 coding DNA: TGTGCCAGCAGATCACAACAGGGATGGAATCAGCCCCAGCATTTT. Amino acid sequence: CASRSQQGWNQPQHF.

This clonotype was seen at least ten times. This rearrangement joins TRBV7-9 to TRBJ1-2, with D uncertain. The CDR3 consists of 13 residues. Germline V gives CDR1 SEHNR, CDR2 FQNEAQ (reference sequence). Trimming stripped 5 bases from V and 2 bases from J, with 9 bases between. In DNA form, the CDR3 reads TGTGCCAGCAGCCCGGCCGAGAACTATGGCTACACCTTC. Its protein product is CASSPAENYGYTF.

This clonotype was counted only a few times. The rearrangement joins TRBV28 to TRBJ2-7; 7 bases line up with TRBD1. The CDR3 runs 14 residues. V shed 6 bases and J 0 bases; nucleotides not matched to a gene: 5. Germline-derived CDR1 and CDR2 are MDHEN and SYDVKM. CDR3 in amino acids: CASRLTGSSYEQYF. The CDR3 DNA reads TGTGCCAGCAGATTGACAGGGTCCTCCTACGAGCAGTACTTC.

The chain joins TRBV29-1 to TRBJ2-7; tentative D call: TRBD1 (6 bases). The V gene lost 4 bases and the J gene lost 1 base, with 11 bases spanning the gap. This CDR3 has 13 amino acids. From germline, CDR1 is SQVTM and CDR2 ANQGSEA. CDR3 sequence reads: CSVAGAGSYEQYF. For the CDR3, the DNA is TGCAGCGTTGCAGGGGCAGGGTCCTACGAGCAGTACTTC.

Within the sample, this clonotype is medium-sized (0.01 to 0.1%). The chain has TRBV19 and TRBJ2-2; D ambiguous. Germline CDR1 reads LNHDA; CDR2 reads SQIVND (reference sequence). Deletions cut 2 bases from V and 2 bases from J, with 6 bases between. The CDR3 totals 14 residues. In DNA form, the CDR3 reads TGTGCCAGTAGTATATCGAGAAACACCGGGGAGCTGTTTTTT. It is translated as CASSISRNTGELFF.

The table lists this clonotype with many counts. The rearrangement links TRBV3-1 to TRBJ2-7; D is ambiguous. The length of the CDR3 is 12 residues. CDR1 and CDR2 from the germline V gene are LGHDT and YNNKEL (reference sequence). V shed 3 bases and J shed 3 bases, with 6 bases lying between them. In nucleotides, the CDR3 is TGTGCCAGCAGCCATCGTCGCTACGAGCAGTACTTC. Translating gives CASSHRRYEQYF.